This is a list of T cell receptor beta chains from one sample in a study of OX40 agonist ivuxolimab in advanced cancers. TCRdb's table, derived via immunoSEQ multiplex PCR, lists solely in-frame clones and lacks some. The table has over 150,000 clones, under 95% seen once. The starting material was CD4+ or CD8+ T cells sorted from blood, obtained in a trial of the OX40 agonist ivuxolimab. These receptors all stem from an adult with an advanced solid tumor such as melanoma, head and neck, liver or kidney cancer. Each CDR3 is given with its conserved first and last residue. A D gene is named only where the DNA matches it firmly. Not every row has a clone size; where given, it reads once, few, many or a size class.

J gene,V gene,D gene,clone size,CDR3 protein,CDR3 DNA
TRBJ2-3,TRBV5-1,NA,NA,CASKTSLSSPDTQYF,TGCGCCAGCAAAACCTCCCTGAGTAGCCCAGATACGCAGTATTTT
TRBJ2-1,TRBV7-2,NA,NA,CASSPDGASSYNEQFF,TGTGCCAGCAGCCCAGACGGGGCGAGCTCCTACAATGAGCAGTTCTTC
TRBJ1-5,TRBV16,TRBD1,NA,CASKGDRGYQPQHF,TGTGCCAGCAAAGGGGACAGGGGTTATCAGCCCCAGCATTTT
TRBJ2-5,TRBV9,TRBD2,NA,CASSGSSLAGGGETQYF,TGTGCCAGCAGCGGGTCATCACTAGCGGGAGGTGGAGAGACCCAGTACTTC
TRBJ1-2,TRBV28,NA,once,CASSLGGGQGYGYTF,TGTGCCAGCAGTTTGGGCGGGGGTCAGGGCTATGGCTACACCTTC
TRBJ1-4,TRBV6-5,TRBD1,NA,CASRERQGVYEKLFF,TGTGCCAGCAGGGAGAGACAGGGGGTATATGAAAAACTGTTTTTT
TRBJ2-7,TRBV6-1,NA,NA,CASSVWTATYEQYF,TGTGCCAGCAGTGTATGGACCGCCACCTACGAGCAGTACTTC
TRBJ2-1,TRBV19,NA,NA,CASSTSRGNEQFF,TGTGCCAGTAGTACCTCTAGGGGGAATGAGCAGTTCTTC
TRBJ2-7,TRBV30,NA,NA,CAWRGAGATHYEQYF,TGTGCCTGGAGGGGGGCTGGGGCCACCCACTACGAGCAGTACTTC
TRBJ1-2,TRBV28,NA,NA,CASSPAGGYTF,TGTGCCAGCAGTCCCGCCGGGGGCTACACCTTC
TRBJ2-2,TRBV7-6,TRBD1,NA,CASSPGPGTAYTGELFF,TGTGCCAGCAGCCCAGGACCCGGGACAGCATACACCGGGGAGCTGTTTTTT
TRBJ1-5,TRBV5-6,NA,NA,CASSVTQGQPQHF,TGTGCCAGCAGTGTCACACAGGGACAGCCCCAGCATTTT
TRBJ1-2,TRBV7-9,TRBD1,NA,CASTDRGLYGYTF,TGTGCCAGCACCGACAGGGGGTTGTATGGCTACACCTTC
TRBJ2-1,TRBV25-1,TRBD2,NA,CASSYPGLAGGNEQFF,TGTGCCAGCAGCTACCCGGGACTAGCGGGAGGGAATGAGCAGTTCTTC
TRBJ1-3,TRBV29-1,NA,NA,CSVNRRSSGNTIYF,TGCAGCGTTAACAGGCGCTCCTCTGGAAACACCATATATTTT
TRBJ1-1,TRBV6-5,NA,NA,CASMTELVGNTEAFF,TGTGCCAGCATGACGGAGCTTGTCGGGAACACTGAAGCTTTCTTT
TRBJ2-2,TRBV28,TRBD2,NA,CASSLGGLAGVTGELFF,TGTGCCAGCAGTTTAGGGGGACTAGCGGGAGTCACCGGGGAGCTGTTTTTT
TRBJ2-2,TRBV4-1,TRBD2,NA,CASAKAPTSGGAYSGELFF,TGCGCCAGCGCGAAGGCCCCGACTAGCGGGGGGGCCTACTCCGGGGAGCTGTTTTTT
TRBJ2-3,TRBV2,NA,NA,CASSDTSRLSTDTQYF,TGTGCCAGCAGTGACACTAGCAGACTTAGCACAGATACGCAGTATTTT
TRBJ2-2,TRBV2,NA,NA,CASSELGANTGELFF,TGTGCCAGCAGTGAACTTGGAGCCAACACCGGGGAGCTGTTTTTT
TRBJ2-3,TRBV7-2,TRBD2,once,CASSLAGTSRTDTQYF,TGTGCCAGCAGCTTAGCCGGGACTAGCAGGACAGATACGCAGTATTTT
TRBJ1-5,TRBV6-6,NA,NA,CAGKDGEKDQPQHF,TGTGCCGGAAAGGACGGGGAGAAGGATCAGCCCCAGCATTTT
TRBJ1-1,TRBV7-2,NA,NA,CASSLGAYRTAFF,TGTGCCAGCAGCTTGGGAGCCTACAGGACAGCTTTCTTT